The 20 T cell receptor beta chains below all came from one sample that was sequenced in a study of blood T cell repertoires in COVID-19 (dated by TCRdb to the early 2020s). Receptor libraries were prepared by the immunoSEQ multiplex PCR assay. The table comes from immuneACCESS by way of TCRdb, which keeps in-frame sequences with V and J called. Part of the clones is missing from these tables; in studies checked, under half for an unresolved V gene and the rest for unknown reasons. The sample table lists 250,000 to 400,000 clones, about nine tenths of them with a count of one. Clones ranked in the top ten supply roughly 2.5% of the sample. Material for sequencing was PBMCs or T cells enriched from blood (not recorded which). The receptors come from a man in his fifties or sixties who had recovered from COVID-19.

This clone was seen a handful of times. The V gene is TRBV4-3, the J gene TRBJ2-6; D call uncertain. This CDR3 is 15 amino acids long. Trimming left V 3 bases short and J 0 bases short, with 6 bases between. Germline V gene data show CDR1 as LGHNA and CDR2 as YSLEER. The CDR3 sequence: CASSHLSSGANVLTF. CDR3 sequence (DNA): TGCGCCAGCAGCCACCTGAGCTCTGGGGCCAACGTCCTGACTTTC.

This chain joins TRBV7-9 and TRBJ1-6; D may be TRBD1 (5 bases). V lost 4 bases and J 6 bases, leaving 10 bases between the germline ends. Germline loops: CDR1 SEHNR, CDR2 FQNEAQ (reference sequence). The CDR3 is made up of 14 amino acids. The CDR3 is CASSSRGVNSPLHF. CDR3 nucleotide sequence: TGTGCCAGCAGCTCGCGGGGGGTTAATTCACCCCTCCACTTT.

This clone was detected only once. One end of the junction is discordant with germline, which a read error may explain. The V call is TRBV7-7, the J call TRBJ2-1; 8 nucleotides agree with TRBD2. Per the germline V gene, CDR1 is SSHAT and CDR2 is FNYEAQ (reference sequence). There are 14 residues in the CDR3. This chain's CDR3 is CASSFGGGSDEQFF. CDR3 sequence (DNA): TGTGCTAGCAGCTTTGGCGGGGGGTCGGATGAGCAGTTCTTC. Variable domain in full (rest from reference TRBV7-7 and TRBJ2-1): GAGVSQSPRYKVTKRGQDVTLRCDPISSHATLYWYQQALGQGPEFLTYFNYEAQPDKSGLPSDRFSAERPEGSISTLTIQRTEQRDSAMYRCASSFGGGSDEQFFGPGTRLTVL.

The chain is built from TRBV5-6 and TRBJ1-3; TRBD1 matches 8 bases. The CDR3 is 14 amino acids. Germline V CDR1 and CDR2: SGHDT, YYEEEE. J lost 3 bases, V lost 4 bases, and 3 bases had no gene match. In nucleotides, the CDR3 is TGTGCCAGCAGCGGAGGGACAGGTGGAAACACCATATATTTT. Translation gives CASSGGTGGNTIYF.

This clone occurred once. This chain uses TRBV5-6 with TRBJ2-1; 10 nucleotides align to TRBD2. J gave up 4 bases and V 0 bases, and 7 bases lay outside the gene matches. The CDR3 loop spans 17 amino acids. Germline V gives CDR1 SGHDT, CDR2 YYEEEE. CDR3 DNA: TGTGCCAGCAGCTTGGCGTCTAGCGGGAGTTTATACAATGAGCAGTTCTTC. It yields the protein CASSLASSGSLYNEQFF.

The rearrangement uses TRBV19 and TRBJ1-6; 11 positions match TRBD1. Germline lookup yields CDR1 LNHDA and CDR2 SQIVND (reference sequence). This CDR3 comprises 15 residues. Germline trimming cut 5 bases from V and 8 bases from J; bases unmatched to any gene: 5. CDR3 residues: CASSSGQGDDSPLHF. CDR3 bases: TGTGCCAGTAGTTCGGGACAGGGGGACGATTCACCCCTCCACTTT.

This clone was seen once. The gene calls are TRBV19 and TRBJ1-6, with 11 bases lining up with TRBD1. V shed 6 bases and J 3 bases; nucleotides not matched to a gene: 4. The CDR3 runs to 16 residues. Germline loops: CDR1 LNHDA, CDR2 SQIVND (reference sequence). The CDR3 loop is CASRMGQGVYNSPLHF. The CDR3, as DNA: TGTGCCAGTAGAATGGGACAGGGGGTCTATAATTCACCCCTCCACTTT.

The chain employs TRBV11-3 and TRBJ2-1, with TRBD2 matching 11 bases. The ends lost 5 bases at V and 7 bases at J; junction bases unmatched: 10. This CDR3 spans 16 amino acids. CDR1 is SGHNT and CDR2 is YENEEA in the germline V gene. The CDR3 DNA sequence: TGTGCCAGCAGCCTGAGGCTAGCGGGGGGCCTAAATGAGCAGTTCTTC. It yields the protein CASSLRLAGGLNEQFF.

CDR3 loop: CASGRGNTGELFF. CDR3 sequence (DNA): TGTGCCAGCGGGAGGGGGAACACCGGGGAGCTGTTTTTT. This chain uses TRBV2 with TRBJ2-2, with 7 bases identical to TRBD2. The CDR3 has 13 amino acids. The junction had 1 base not matched to a gene; V was cut back by 8 bases and J by 1 base. Germline V lookup: CDR1 SNHLY, CDR2 FYNNEI.

The chain's CDR3 is CASSLVGTASTEAFF. The DNA for the CDR3 is TGTGCCAGCAGCTTAGTCGGGACAGCCTCCACTGAAGCTTTCTTT. The chain employs TRBV7-2 and TRBJ1-1; 7 nucleotides match TRBD1. Germline CDR1 is SGHTA and CDR2 is FQGNSA. CDR3 length: 15 residues. J gave up 4 bases and V 1 base, and 6 bases lay outside the gene matches.

This clone has just a few counts. The chain is built from TRBV7-9 and TRBJ1-1, with D uncertain. V lost 11 bases and J lost 1, with 11 bases in between. Germline CDR1 is SEHNR and CDR2 is FQNEAQ (reference sequence). CDR3 length: 12 amino acids. CDR3 sequence reads: CAGTEANTEAFF. Written as DNA, the CDR3 is TGTGCCGGAACCGAGGCGAACACTGAAGCTTTCTTT.

This sequence joins TRBV9 and TRBJ2-1; TRBD2 matches at 11 bases. The length of the CDR3 is 15 residues. Per germline, CDR1 SGDLS and CDR2 YYNGEE. Trimming cost V 4 bases and J 8 bases; bases outside gene matches: 8. The CDR3 protein is CASSPRTSGSDEQFF. CDR3 nucleotides: TGTGCCAGCAGCCCGAGGACTAGCGGGTCAGATGAGCAGTTCTTC.

This clone was recorded once. The chain links TRBV7-6 to TRBJ1-1, with 7 bases identical to TRBD1. The CDR3 length is 15 residues. The V gene end was trimmed by 2 bases and the J gene end by 6 bases; junction bases not matched to a gene: 9. Germline lookup yields CDR1 SGHVS and CDR2 FNYEAQ. The CDR3 is CASSLKEQGSPEAFF. The CDR3 DNA is TGTGCCAGCAGCTTAAAAGAACAGGGGTCCCCTGAAGCTTTCTTT.

The chain recombines TRBV14 with TRBJ2-7, with a weak D call TRBD2 (6 bases). V gave up 0 bases and J gave up 3 bases, with 18 bases separating them. The CDR3 consists of 17 residues. Germline V CDR1 and CDR2: SGHDN, FVKESK. The CDR3 nucleotides are TGTGCCAGCAGCCAAGACGGGGGTGGGAGCGCGTACTACGAGCAGTACTTC. Protein product: CASSQDGGGSAYYEQYF.

This chain connects TRBV7-3 to TRBJ1-1, with D uncertain. The CDR3 contains 15 residues. The V end was cut by 2 bases, the J end by 4 bases, with 14 bases between. Germline-derived CDR1 and CDR2 are SGHTA and FQGTGA. This CDR3 is CASSLEGYLSTEAFF. The CDR3 DNA reads as TGTGCCAGCAGCTTAGAGGGCTATCTCAGCACTGAAGCTTTCTTT. The complete variable domain, with remaining parts taken from reference TRBV7-3 and TRBJ1-1, reads GAGVSQTPSNKVTEKGKYVELRCDPISGHTALYWYRQSLGQGPEFLIYFQGTGAADDSGLPNDRFFAVRPEGSVSTLKIQRTERGDSAVYLCASSLEGYLSTEAFFGQGTRLTVV.

V usage is TRBV6-5 and J usage is TRBJ2-7, with TRBD2 identical over 9 bases. The CDR3 is 15 amino acids. Trimming cost V 6 bases and J 4 bases; bases outside gene matches: 10. Germline lookup yields CDR1 MNHEY and CDR2 SVGAGI. The DNA for the CDR3 is TGTGCCAGCAGCCCCCTAGCGGGATGGGGTTACGAGCAGTACTTC. Translated: CASSPLAGWGYEQYF.

The CDR3 here is CASSPDSGNEAFF. As DNA, the CDR3 is TGCGCCAGCAGCCCGGACAGCGGGAACGAAGCTTTCTTT. The V call is TRBV4-3, the J call TRBJ1-1, with D possibly TRBD1 on 6 matching bases. The ends were cut back, 4 bases at V and 8 bases at J, with 14 bases in the middle. CDR1 LGHNA and CDR2 YSLEER come from the germline V gene. This CDR3 has 13 amino acids.

The chain has TRBV4-1 and TRBJ2-7, with 8 bases aligning to TRBD2. The germline V gene has CDR1 MGHRA and CDR2 YSYEKL. Germline trimming cut 5 bases from V and 0 bases from J; bases unmatched to any gene: 3. This CDR3 spans 14 amino acids. CDR3 in DNA: TGCGCCAGCAGCGCCGGGACTAGCTCCTACGAGCAGTACTTC. Translating gives CASSAGTSSYEQYF.

The chain is built from TRBV6-1 and TRBJ2-4; D is perhaps TRBD2 (5 bases). The CDR3 spans 16 residues. The V gene lost 0 bases and the J gene lost 6 bases, with 15 bases spanning the gap. Germline CDR1 is MNHNS and CDR2 is SASEGT. CDR3 in DNA: TGTGCCAGCAGTGAAGCTGGGGAGTTGAGGTTAAACATTCAGTACTTC. It yields the protein CASSEAGELRLNIQYF.

The chain links TRBV18 to TRBJ2-2; 8 nucleotides line up with TRBD2. This CDR3 spans 15 amino acids. V shed 3 bases, J shed 3 bases, and the junction held 3 bases outside the gene matches. Germline CDR1 KGHSH, CDR2 LQKENI. The CDR3: CASSPPGGDTGELFF. CDR3 coding DNA: TGTGCCAGCTCACCGCCGGGAGGGGACACCGGGGAGCTGTTTTTT.